These T cell receptor beta chains were read from a single sample in a study of shared T cell receptors in the human thymus. Some clones are missing from TCRdb's copy, which holds only in-frame ones; the method was immunoSEQ multiplex PCR. This sample carries 500,000 to 850,000 clones, about 87% of them seen once, and the ten largest clones take 0.0094%. This same sample was also part of a study on human thymus T cells.

Specimen: thymocytes. Source of these receptors: a boy less than two years old with a congenital heart defect. Both conserved end residues are part of each CDR3. A D gene is named only where the DNA matches it firmly. Clone size is given for some rows only: seen once, a few or many times, or a class if the clone is expanded.

cdr3_nt	cdr3_aa	d_call	j_call	v_call	clone_size
TGTGCCACAGCCTCGGCGGGGGGCCCAATTGTGCAGTACTTC	CATASAGGPIVQYF	TRBD2	TRBJ2-7	TRBV15	NA
TGTGCCAGCAGCCAAGACGGACTAGCGGGGTCCACAGATACGCAGTATTTT	CASSQDGLAGSTDTQYF	TRBD2	TRBJ2-3	TRBV14	NA
TGTGCCAGCAGCCAAGATGACACGGGGGGTCGACAAGAGACCCAGTACTTC	CASSQDDTGGRQETQYF	TRBD2	TRBJ2-5	TRBV4-2	NA
TGTGCCAGCAGTCTGGACACCACTTACACCGGGGAGCTGTTTTTT	CASSLDTTYTGELFF	NA	TRBJ2-2	TRBV6-1	NA
TGTGCCTGGAGTACATCCTCGGGGGTGGGGGATTCACCCCTCCACTTT	CAWSTSSGVGDSPLHF	NA	TRBJ1-6	TRBV30	NA
TGTGCCAGCAGTGAAGCGGAGTTGGCGGTTTCCTACGAGCAGTACTTC	CASSEAELAVSYEQYF	NA	TRBJ2-7	TRBV6-1	NA
TGTGCCAGCAGCCGCGGCGGGGGGCCCCGAGGGAAGACCCAGTACTTC	CASSRGGGPRGKTQYF	TRBD2	TRBJ2-5	TRBV4-2	NA
TGTGCCAGCAGCTTAGCGGGTTCCCAGGATCGAGCCGAGCAGTACTTC	CASSLAGSQDRAEQYF	NA	TRBJ2-7	TRBV7-9	NA
TGTGCCAGCAGCCGGGATGTTCCGGAGGCTTATCATGGCTACACCTTC	CASSRDVPEAYHGYTF	NA	TRBJ1-2	TRBV4-2	NA
TGCGCCAGCAGCCAGGCGCCACTAGCGGCAGAGTACCAAGAGACCCAGTACTTC	CASSQAPLAAEYQETQYF	TRBD2	TRBJ2-5	TRBV4-3	NA
TGTGCCAGCATTCCGGGGAATGGCGGGGAGCTGTTTTTT	CASIPGNGGELFF	NA	TRBJ2-2	TRBV2	NA
TGTGCCAGCAGCTTGGCAGGGGTTGATAACTATGGCTACACCTTC	CASSLAGVDNYGYTF	NA	TRBJ1-2	TRBV5-4	NA
TGTGCCAGCAGCCCCCGGGACAGGGGAGGAGAGACCCAGTACTTC	CASSPRDRGGETQYF	TRBD1	TRBJ2-5	TRBV11-2	NA
TGTGCCAGCAGCCGGAAATCGACAGGGGATGGAAACACCATATATTTT	CASSRKSTGDGNTIYF	TRBD1	TRBJ1-3	TRBV28	NA
TGTGCCAGCAGTGCCTCCGGGACAGCGAACACTGAAGCTTTCTTT	CASSASGTANTEAFF	TRBD1	TRBJ1-1	TRBV6-1	NA
TGTGCCAGCAGCTCTAAACAGGGTCAAGAGACCCAGTACTTC	CASSSKQGQETQYF	NA	TRBJ2-5	TRBV11-2	NA
TGTGCCAGTACAGGGGAGAACACTGAAGCTTTCTTT	CASTGENTEAFF	TRBD1	TRBJ1-1	TRBV2	NA
TGTGCCAGTAGTATACCCGGGGGGGGAAGCACAGATACGCAGTATTTT	CASSIPGGGSTDTQYF	TRBD2	TRBJ2-3	TRBV19	NA
TGCGCCAGCAGCCAAGATACGGGGTTTGGAAGGATGAACACTGAAGCTTTCTTT	CASSQDTGFGRMNTEAFF	NA	TRBJ1-1	TRBV4-3	NA
TGTGCCAGCAGCGTAGCCAACAGGTGGCCTAATGAAAAACTGTTTTTT	CASSVANRWPNEKLFF	NA	TRBJ1-4	TRBV9	NA
TGTGCCAGCAGGGAAAGGACCTCCACTGGCGGGGTAACAGATACGCAGTATTTT	CASRERTSTGGVTDTQYF	NA	TRBJ2-3	TRBV28	few
TGTGCCAGTAGTATGATCGGACAGGGGGGGATTCTAGCCAAAAACATTCAGTACTTC	CASSMIGQGGILAKNIQYF	TRBD1	TRBJ2-4	TRBV19	NA
TGTGCCAGCAGCTCCAGGGGGGAGACCCAGTACTTC	CASSSRGETQYF	TRBD1	TRBJ2-5	TRBV7-2	NA
TGTGCCAGCAGCTTAGTGCGGGGGGACTACAATGAGCAGTTCTTC	CASSLVRGDYNEQFF	TRBD2	TRBJ2-1	TRBV7-6	NA
TGCGCCAGCAGCCCGCTGGAGGACCCGAACACTGAAGCTTTCTTT	CASSPLEDPNTEAFF	NA	TRBJ1-1	TRBV5-1	NA
TGTGCCAGCAGTTGGGGCTCTGGGTCACCCCTCCACTTT	CASSWGSGSPLHF	NA	TRBJ1-6	TRBV6-5	few
TGTGCCAGCAGCTGGGGTTGTAGCAGGGCGGAGACCCAGTACTTC	CASSWGCSRAETQYF	NA	TRBJ2-5	TRBV7-8	NA
TGTGCCACCCACGGTTCTGGCAATCAGCCCCAGCATTTT	CATHGSGNQPQHF	NA	TRBJ1-5	TRBV10-3	NA
TGTGCCAGCAGTTTTTTCCGACAGCCCCTACTCTCCTACGAGCAGTACTTC	CASSFFRQPLLSYEQYF	NA	TRBJ2-7	TRBV28	NA
TGTGCCAGCAGCTTAGAGGGGTGGGGGCAGGCGCTCTACAATGAGCAGTTCTTC	CASSLEGWGQALYNEQFF	NA	TRBJ2-1	TRBV7-2	NA
TGTGCCAGCAGTGAGGGAGGTGCCCGCAATACGCAGTATTTT	CASSEGGARNTQYF	NA	TRBJ2-3	TRBV6-4	NA
TGTGCCAGCGGGACTAGCGGGGCTTCCTACGAGCAGTACTTC	CASGTSGASYEQYF	TRBD2	TRBJ2-7	TRBV2	once
TGTGCCAGCAGCCGAACAGGGACCGGGGAGCTGTTTTTT	CASSRTGTGELFF	NA	TRBJ2-2	TRBV7-3	NA
TGTGCCAGCAGTTACACGGACACCCAAGACACTGAAGCTTTCTTT	CASSYTDTQDTEAFF	NA	TRBJ1-1	TRBV6-6	NA
TGTGCCAGCAGTCCCCAGGGGGGCCTGGGTAATGAGCAGTTCTTC	CASSPQGGLGNEQFF	NA	TRBJ2-1	TRBV27	NA
TGTGCCAGCACTCCTGGAGGGGACTACGAGCAGTACTTC	CASTPGGDYEQYF	NA	TRBJ2-7	TRBV28	NA
TGTGCCAGTAGTATTGATCACTGTCTAGCCAAAAACATTCAGTACTTC	CASSIDHCLAKNIQYF	NA	TRBJ2-4	TRBV19	NA
TGTGCCAGCAGTCTCTGGGACAGGGGGCGCGGTGGGACAAAAGAGACCCAGTACTTC	CASSLWDRGRGGTKETQYF	TRBD1	TRBJ2-5	TRBV28	NA
TGTGCCATCAAAGAGGTCCAGGGCAATGAGCAGTTCTTC	CAIKEVQGNEQFF	NA	TRBJ2-1	TRBV10-3	NA
TGTGCCAGCAGTTCGGGGCGGGACAGGGCCTACAATGAGCAGTTCTTC	CASSSGRDRAYNEQFF	TRBD1	TRBJ2-1	TRBV27	once
TGTGCCAGTAGTTCCGGGAGAAACAATCAGCCCCAGCATTTT	CASSSGRNNQPQHF	NA	TRBJ1-5	TRBV19	NA
TGTGCCAGCAATAGCCGGAGCAGCACAGATACGCAGTATTTT	CASNSRSSTDTQYF	NA	TRBJ2-3	TRBV27	once
TGTGCCAGCAGCTTTCCGGGACTATATAACACCGGGGAGCTGTTTTTT	CASSFPGLYNTGELFF	TRBD2	TRBJ2-2	TRBV7-8	NA
TGTGCCAGTAGTATGGGGACAGGGGAAGGCTACAATGAGCAGTTCTTC	CASSMGTGEGYNEQFF	TRBD1	TRBJ2-1	TRBV19	NA
TGCGCCAGCAGCTTGGCCTCGTTGGCACAGGGGGCCAGTCATGGCTACACCTTC	CASSLASLAQGASHGYTF	TRBD1	TRBJ1-2	TRBV5-1	once